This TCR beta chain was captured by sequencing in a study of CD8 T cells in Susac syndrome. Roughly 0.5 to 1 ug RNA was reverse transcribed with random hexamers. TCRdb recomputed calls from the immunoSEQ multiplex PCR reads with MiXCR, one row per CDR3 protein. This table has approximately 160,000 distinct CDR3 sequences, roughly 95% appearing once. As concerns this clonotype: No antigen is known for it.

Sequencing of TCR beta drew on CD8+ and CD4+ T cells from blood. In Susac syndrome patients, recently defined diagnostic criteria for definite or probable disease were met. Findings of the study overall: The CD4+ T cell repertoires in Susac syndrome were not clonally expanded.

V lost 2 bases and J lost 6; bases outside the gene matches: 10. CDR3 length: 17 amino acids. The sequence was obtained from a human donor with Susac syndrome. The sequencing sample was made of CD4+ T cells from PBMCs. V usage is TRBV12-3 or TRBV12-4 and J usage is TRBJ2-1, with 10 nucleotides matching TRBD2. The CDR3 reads CASSLWSGGAGSNEQFF. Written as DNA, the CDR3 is TGTGCCAGCAGTTTATGGAGCGGGGGGGCCGGTAGCAATGAGCAGTTCTTC.